One and the same sample provided the 4 T cell receptor beta chains below, sequenced in a study of radiotherapy plus CTLA-4 blockade in lung cancer. The method was immunoSEQ multiplex PCR; TCRdb's version includes in-frame clones alone and lacks a portion of them. The sample holds approximately 32,000 clones; 70% are singletons and the top ten take 3.5% to 4.5%. Material: peripheral blood, obtained from a patient treated with radiotherapy plus ipilimumab. These receptor sequences come from a human donor with non-small cell lung cancer who had stable disease on radiotherapy plus ipilimumab.

The rearrangement uses TRBV30 and TRBJ2-4; tentatively, D is TRBD1 or TRBD2 (5 bases each). The germline V and J ends were trimmed by 4 bases and 6 bases, with 10 bases remaining between them. The CDR3 contains 12 residues. Per the germline V gene, CDR1 is GTSNPN and CDR2 is SVGIG (reference sequence). Written as DNA, the CDR3 is TGTGCCTGGATTCCAGGGACAAACATTCAGTACTTC. This codes for CAWIPGTNIQYF.

The chain recombines TRBV5-6 with TRBJ1-5; tentative D call: TRBD1 (5 bases). The germline CDR1 and CDR2 sequences are SGHDT and YYEEEE. Trimming shortened V by 5 bases and J by 1 base, and 10 bases separated the two germline ends. This CDR3 contains 14 residues. For the CDR3, the DNA is TGTGCCAGCAGTACTCGGGGGAGCAATCAGCCCCAGCATTTT. Its translation: CASSTRGSNQPQHF. Full variable domain (remainder filled in from reference TRBV5-6 and TRBJ1-5): DAGVTQSPTHLIKTRGQQVTLRCSPKSGHDTVSWYQQALGQGPQFIFQYYEEEERQRGNFPDRFSGHQFPNYSSELNVNALLLGDSALYLCASSTRGSNQPQHFGDGTRLSIL.

In this sample, this clone turned up a few times. The gene calls are TRBV2 and TRBJ1-2; TRBD1 agrees at 11 bases. The CDR3 extends over 15 amino acids. Germline CDR1 SNHLY, CDR2 FYNNEI. After removal of 5 bases from V and 5 bases from J, the junction contained 7 bases not matched to a gene. This CDR3 is CASSSHGTGGYGYTF. The CDR3 coding sequence is TGTGCCAGCAGTTCGCACGGGACAGGGGGTTATGGCTACACCTTC.

The V and J genes are TRBV27 and TRBJ2-3; TRBD2 is a possible D gene (6 bases). The CDR3 is 14 amino acids. V was pared by 4 bases and J by 3 bases, with 11 bases between. Germline loops: CDR1 MNHEY, CDR2 SMNVEV (reference sequence). Here the CDR3 reads CASSSGVKTDTQYF. The CDR3 DNA reads as TGTGCCAGCAGTTCGGGAGTCAAAACAGATACGCAGTATTTT.